Listed below are T cell receptor beta chains from one sample, sequenced in a study of regulatory T cells in long-lasting Graves disease. Using its own MiXCR run on the multiplex PCR reads, TCRdb lists one record per CDR3 protein. The sample holds approximately 400,000 distinct CDR3 sequences, 15% seen once. These records were also assigned to another study, of T cells in Graves' hyperthyroidism and ophthalmopathy.

The sequencing here drew on peripheral blood mononuclear cells (PBMCs), taken at new diagnosis, from a patient treated with antithyroid drugs. These receptors were obtained from a woman younger than 45 with Graves disease. CDR3s include the opening cysteine and the closing phenylalanine or tryptophan. The order of the fields is V gene, CDR3 length, clone size, J gene, D gene, CDR3 DNA, CDR3 protein. D genes are given only for firm matches. The size of a clone is reported for some rows only, either as once, few or many, or as a class for expanded clones.

v_call: TRBV12-3/TRBV12-4; cdr3_length: 15; clone_size: many; j_call: TRBJ2-1; d_call: .; cdr3_nt: TGTGCCAGCAGTTTTAGTCAGGGATGGGACGGTGAGCAGTTCTTC; cdr3_aa: CASSFSQGWDGEQFF
v_call: TRBV15; cdr3_length: 12; clone_size: many; j_call: TRBJ1-1; d_call: .; cdr3_nt: TGTGCCACCAGCAGGGGGAGGACTGAAGCTTTCTTT; cdr3_aa: CATSRGRTEAFF
v_call: TRBV19; cdr3_length: 15; clone_size: few; j_call: TRBJ1-1; d_call: TRBD1; cdr3_nt: TGTGCCAGTAGTCGCCGGACAGGGTTGAACACTGAAGCTTTCTTT; cdr3_aa: CASSRRTGLNTEAFF
v_call: TRBV5-1; cdr3_length: 13; clone_size: .; j_call: TRBJ1-6; d_call: .; cdr3_nt: TGCGCCAGCAGATCAGCCGTTAATTCACCCCTCCACTTT; cdr3_aa: CASRSAVNSPLHF
v_call: TRBV2; cdr3_length: 13; clone_size: many; j_call: TRBJ1-1; d_call: .; cdr3_nt: TGTGCCAGCAATGACAGGTTGAACACTGAAGCTTTCTTT; cdr3_aa: CASNDRLNTEAFF
v_call: TRBV11-3; cdr3_length: 13; clone_size: few; j_call: TRBJ2-5; d_call: .; cdr3_nt: TGTGCCAGCAGCTTAGACGAATTCCAGACCCAGTACTTC; cdr3_aa: CASSLDEFQTQYF
v_call: TRBV11-2; cdr3_length: 16; clone_size: many; j_call: TRBJ2-5; d_call: TRBD1; cdr3_nt: TGTGCCAGCAGCCCGCGACAGGGTTTCCCCCAAGAGACCCAGTACTTC; cdr3_aa: CASSPRQGFPQETQYF
v_call: TRBV19; cdr3_length: 15; clone_size: many; j_call: TRBJ2-7; d_call: .; cdr3_nt: TGTGCCAGTAGTATAGATCTGGGGCGGACCTACGAGCAGTACTTC; cdr3_aa: CASSIDLGRTYEQYF
v_call: TRBV18; cdr3_length: 14; clone_size: many; j_call: TRBJ2-3; d_call: .; cdr3_nt: TGTGCCAGCTCACCACCCGGGGTCACAGATACGCAGTATTTT; cdr3_aa: CASSPPGVTDTQYF
v_call: TRBV4-1; cdr3_length: 16; clone_size: .; j_call: TRBJ2-4; d_call: .; cdr3_nt: TGCGCCAGCAGCCAAGGGGCCAGGGGAGCCAAAAACATTCAGTACTTC; cdr3_aa: CASSQGARGAKNIQYF
v_call: TRBV3-1; cdr3_length: 14; clone_size: many; j_call: TRBJ2-7; d_call: TRBD1; cdr3_nt: TGTGCCAGCAGCCCAGGGGACAGGGGCTACGAGCAGTACTTC; cdr3_aa: CASSPGDRGYEQYF
v_call: TRBV6-1; cdr3_length: 15; clone_size: .; j_call: TRBJ2-1; d_call: .; cdr3_nt: TGTGCCAGCGCCGGCGCGGGCGGCTCCTACAATGAGCAGTTCTTC; cdr3_aa: CASAGAGGSYNEQFF
v_call: TRBV3-1; cdr3_length: 15; clone_size: few; j_call: TRBJ2-1; d_call: TRBD2; cdr3_nt: TGTGCCAGCAGTCAGGATAGCGGGAGGGACAATGAGCAGTTCTTC; cdr3_aa: CASSQDSGRDNEQFF
v_call: TRBV6-2/TRBV6-3; cdr3_length: 15; clone_size: many; j_call: TRBJ2-1; d_call: TRBD2; cdr3_nt: TGTGCCAGCAGTCCGGGACTAGGACTAAACAATGAGCAGTTCTTC; cdr3_aa: CASSPGLGLNNEQFF
v_call: TRBV7-2; cdr3_length: 14; clone_size: few; j_call: TRBJ2-7; d_call: .; cdr3_nt: TGTGCCAGCAGCTTAGCGTGGCTAGCAATCGAGCAGTACTTC; cdr3_aa: CASSLAWLAIEQYF
v_call: TRBV20-1; cdr3_length: 12; clone_size: .; j_call: TRBJ2-4; d_call: .; cdr3_nt: TGCAGTGCTAGAGACGGGGACGGCATTCAGTACTTC; cdr3_aa: CSARDGDGIQYF
v_call: TRBV12-3/TRBV12-4; cdr3_length: 12; clone_size: many; j_call: TRBJ1-1; d_call: .; cdr3_nt: TGTGCCAGCACGGCGGGGCCCACTGAAGCTTTCTTT; cdr3_aa: CASTAGPTEAFF
v_call: TRBV5-6; cdr3_length: 15; clone_size: .; j_call: TRBJ2-5; d_call: .; cdr3_nt: TGTGCCAGCAGTCTGAGGGTCAGGGACGAAGAGACCCAGTACTTC; cdr3_aa: CASSLRVRDEETQYF
v_call: TRBV28; cdr3_length: 13; clone_size: many; j_call: TRBJ1-1; d_call: .; cdr3_nt: TGTGCCAGCAGTGCCACCATGAACACTGAAGCTTTCTTT; cdr3_aa: CASSATMNTEAFF
v_call: TRBV12-3/TRBV12-4; cdr3_length: 14; clone_size: many; j_call: TRBJ2-5; d_call: .; cdr3_nt: TGTGCCAGCAGAGACACCACTAGTCCAGAGACCCAGTACTTC; cdr3_aa: CASRDTTSPETQYF
v_call: TRBV6-5; cdr3_length: 15; clone_size: many; j_call: TRBJ2-3; d_call: .; cdr3_nt: TGTGCCAGCAGTTTCCGGGTCGGGTACACAGATACGCAGTATTTT; cdr3_aa: CASSFRVGYTDTQYF
v_call: TRBV5-1; cdr3_length: 15; clone_size: many; j_call: TRBJ2-7; d_call: TRBD2; cdr3_nt: TGCGCCAGCAGCTTGACTAGCGGGACCAGCTACGAGCAGTACTTC; cdr3_aa: CASSLTSGTSYEQYF
v_call: TRBV7-2; cdr3_length: 15; clone_size: .; j_call: TRBJ2-4; d_call: .; cdr3_nt: TGTGCCAGCAGCTTAGTTGGGACATGGGAAAACATTCAGTACTTC; cdr3_aa: CASSLVGTWENIQYF
v_call: TRBV15; cdr3_length: 22; clone_size: .; j_call: TRBJ2-1; d_call: TRBD2; cdr3_nt: TGTGCCACCAGCAGAGTGCGGGACCTTTCAGCCACCACTAGCGGGAGGGCCCATGAGCAGTTCTTC; cdr3_aa: CATSRVRDLSATTSGRAHEQFF
v_call: TRBV3-1; cdr3_length: 14; clone_size: .; j_call: TRBJ1-6; d_call: .; cdr3_nt: TGTGCCAGCAGCCAAGTTACAGGGTATTCACCCCTCCACTTT; cdr3_aa: CASSQVTGYSPLHF
v_call: TRBV20-1; cdr3_length: 12; clone_size: many; j_call: TRBJ2-1; d_call: .; cdr3_nt: TGCAGTGCAGCCCCGTCCTACAATGAGCAGTTCTTC; cdr3_aa: CSAAPSYNEQFF
v_call: TRBV30; cdr3_length: 13; clone_size: many; j_call: TRBJ2-1; d_call: .; cdr3_nt: TGTGCCTGGGGGGCCGGGGGCTACAATGAGCAGTTCTTC; cdr3_aa: CAWGAGGYNEQFF
v_call: TRBV12-3/TRBV12-4; cdr3_length: 12; clone_size: many; j_call: TRBJ1-2; d_call: .; cdr3_nt: TGTGCCAGCGGACCATCGTCGGCTGGCTACACCTTC; cdr3_aa: CASGPSSAGYTF
v_call: TRBV30; cdr3_length: 14; clone_size: few; j_call: TRBJ1-4; d_call: TRBD1; cdr3_nt: TGTGCCTGGAGTGTCCCGGACAGGGGACGGTCTAAGTTTTTT; cdr3_aa: CAWSVPDRGRSKFF
v_call: TRBV3-1; cdr3_length: 19; clone_size: many; j_call: TRBJ2-3; d_call: TRBD2; cdr3_nt: TGTGCCAGCAGCCAAACGACTAGCGGGAGAAATTTTGGCACAGATACGCAGTATTTT; cdr3_aa: CASSQTTSGRNFGTDTQYF
v_call: TRBV20-1; cdr3_length: 16; clone_size: .; j_call: TRBJ2-1; d_call: TRBD2; cdr3_nt: TGCAGTGCTACCCCCGGGACTAGCGGGAGGTTGACTGAGCAGTTCTTC; cdr3_aa: CSATPGTSGRLTEQFF
v_call: TRBV12-3/TRBV12-4; cdr3_length: 16; clone_size: many; j_call: TRBJ2-2; d_call: .; cdr3_nt: TGTGCCAGCAGTTTTATGGGGCAGCTGAACACCGGGGAGCTGTTTTTT; cdr3_aa: CASSFMGQLNTGELFF
v_call: TRBV28; cdr3_length: 20; clone_size: .; j_call: TRBJ2-2; d_call: TRBD2; cdr3_nt: TGTGCCAGCAGCCCAATTAGCGGGAGTACTGTTTGGGGAGTTACCGGGGAGCTGTTTTTT; cdr3_aa: CASSPISGSTVWGVTGELFF
v_call: TRBV20-1; cdr3_length: 15; clone_size: many; j_call: TRBJ2-7; d_call: TRBD1; cdr3_nt: TGCAATGCTAGATTCGCGGGACAGGGAAGCTACGAGCAGTACTTC; cdr3_aa: CNARFAGQGSYEQYF
v_call: TRBV12-3/TRBV12-4; cdr3_length: 11; clone_size: many; j_call: TRBJ1-2; d_call: .; cdr3_nt: TGTGCCAGCAGCCCTTCTAGGGGCTACACCTTC; cdr3_aa: CASSPSRGYTF
v_call: TRBV5-1; cdr3_length: 11; clone_size: many; j_call: TRBJ2-3; d_call: .; cdr3_nt: TGCGCCAGCAGGCTCATGGATACGCAGTATTTT; cdr3_aa: CASRLMDTQYF